One sample yielded the 31 T cell receptor beta chains listed below, sequenced in a study of blood T cell repertoires in COVID-19. Data came from immunoSEQ multiplex PCR; TCRdb stores just in-frame clones and leaves some out. The sample records over 150,000 clones, around 90% being singletons. The sequencing sample was made of PBMCs or T cells enriched from blood (not recorded which). The receptors originated from a woman younger than 30 who had recovered from COVID-19.

The chain joins TRBV18 to TRBJ2-3, with 9 bases fitting TRBD1. The CDR3 is 16 residues long. CDR1 is KGHSH and CDR2 is LQKENI in the germline V gene. V lost 6 bases, J lost 0 bases, and 7 bases stayed unmatched. The CDR3 nucleotides read TGTGCCAGCTCTCTGACAGGGGGAACTAGCACAGATACGCAGTATTTT. Protein product: CASSLTGGTSTDTQYF.

This chain uses TRBV3-1 (or the pseudogene TRBV3-2) with TRBJ1-5; 11 nucleotides line up with TRBD1. Germline values: CDR1 LGHDT, CDR2 YNNKEL (reference sequence). The J segment lost 5 bases and the V segment lost 3 bases, leaving 3 bases of the junction unmatched. This CDR3 is 15 amino acids long. CDR3 nucleotide sequence: TGTGCCAGCAGCCAGGACAGGGGGCGTGATCAGCCCCAGCATTTT. This gives the protein CASSQDRGRDQPQHF.

The gene calls are TRBV6-5 and TRBJ2-5, with 7 bases fitting TRBD2. V trimming: 7 bases; J trimming: 5 bases; junction bases outside the gene matches: 10. The V gene's germline CDR1 is MNHEY and CDR2 SVGAGI. The CDR3 runs to 14 residues. CDR3 sequence reads: CASNSAGRYETQYF. DNA of the CDR3: TGTGCCAGCAACTCAGCGGGGAGGTATGAGACCCAGTACTTC.

This clone came up once. This sequence joins TRBV29-1 and TRBJ2-2; 9 nucleotides align to TRBD1. CDR1 and CDR2 from the germline V gene are SQVTM and ANQGSEA. Trimming cost V 6 bases and J 7 bases; bases outside gene matches: 9. The CDR3 is 14 residues long. CDR3 sequence reads: CSVYRGQLGGELFF. The CDR3 nucleotides read TGCAGCGTCTACAGGGGGCAACTCGGCGGGGAGCTGTTTTTT.

The CDR3 DNA reads TGTGCCAGCAGCTTTGAGCGGGGGTTCACAGATACGCAGTATTTT. It specifies CASSFERGFTDTQYF. The rearrangement links TRBV7-2 to TRBJ2-3; 8 nucleotides align to TRBD2. Germline V gene sequence: CDR1 SGHTA, CDR2 FQGNSA. Unmatched junction bases numbered 4, after V lost 3 bases and J lost 2 bases. The CDR3 is 15 amino acids. Combining the CDR3 with reference TRBV7-2 and TRBJ2-3 gives the whole variable domain GAGVSQSPSNKVTEKGKDVELRCDPISGHTALYWYRQSLGQGLEFLIYFQGNSAPDKSGLPSDRFSAERTGGSVSTLTIQRTQQEDSAVYLCASSFERGFTDTQYFGPGTRLTVL.

The rearrangement links TRBV10-3 to TRBJ2-1; a weak D match, TRBD2 (5 bases). V gave up 0 bases and J gave up 7 bases, with 16 bases separating them. This CDR3 has 16 residues. The germline CDR1 and CDR2 sequences are ENHRY and SYGVKD. CDR3 DNA: TGTGCCATCAGTGAGTCGAACTCGGGGAGTAGGAATGAGCAGTTCTTC. It yields the protein CAISESNSGSRNEQFF.

In its sample, this clone was seen once. The DNA of the CDR3 is TGTGCCAGCAGTCCTTGGACAGGGGTAGACAATGAGCAGTTCTTC. Translated: CASSPWTGVDNEQFF. The chain employs TRBV27 and TRBJ2-1; 9 bases map to TRBD1. CDR1 is MNHEY and CDR2 is SMNVEV in the germline V gene (reference sequence). Germline trimming cut 5 bases from V and 5 bases from J; bases unmatched to any gene: 7. CDR3 length: 15 residues.

J is TRBJ2-7 and V is TRBV28; weak D call: TRBD1 (5 bases). Trimming shortened V by 1 base and J by 7 bases, and 11 bases separated the two germline ends. Looked up from germline, CDR1 is MDHEN and CDR2 is SYDVKM. CDR3 length equals 13 residues. CDR3: CASSLLGQVEQYF. The CDR3 DNA is TGTGCCAGCAGTTTATTGGGGCAGGTAGAGCAGTACTTC.

The rearrangement joins TRBV19 to TRBJ1-1; tentative D call: TRBD1 (6 bases). CDR1 and CDR2 (germline): LNHDA, SQIVND (reference sequence). The CDR3 has 14 amino acids. The V gene lost 6 bases and the J gene lost 4 bases, with 15 bases spanning the gap. CDR3 in DNA: TGTGCCAGTAGCGTGCAGGGGAAAATCACTGAAGCTTTCTTT. It codes for CASSVQGKITEAFF.

The chain couples TRBV19 to TRBJ2-7; 8 bases fit TRBD2. V dropped 6 bases and J dropped 0; count of bases not matched to a gene: 4. This CDR3 spans 14 amino acids. The germline CDR1 and CDR2 sequences are LNHDA and SQIVND (reference sequence). The CDR3 loop reads CASSPSGFSYEQYF. CDR3 DNA sequence: TGTGCCAGTAGCCCTAGCGGGTTCTCCTACGAGCAGTACTTC.

CDR3 coding DNA: TGCAGCGTTGCCCCGGACAGGGGGCCGGGGGGCTACACCTTC. It codes for CSVAPDRGPGGYTF. The V and J genes are TRBV29-1 and TRBJ1-2, with 11 positions matching TRBD1. Germline V CDR1 and CDR2: SQVTM, ANQGSEA. CDR3 length: 14 residues. The V gene end was trimmed by 4 bases and the J gene end by 8 bases; junction bases not matched to a gene: 9. The full variable domain, in which reference TRBV29-1 and TRBJ1-2 provide the parts outside the CDR3, is SAVISQKPSRDICQRGTSLTIQCQVDSQVTMMFWYRQQPGQSLTLIATANQGSEATYESGFVIDKFPISRPNLTFSTLTVSNMSPEDSSIYLCSVAPDRGPGGYTFGSGTRLTVV.

This clone was observed once. V and J are TRBV7-6 and TRBJ2-7, with D perhaps TRBD1 (5 bases). Germline CDR1 and CDR2: SGHVS and FNYEAQ. The CDR3 is 15 amino acids. V lost 5 bases to trimming and J lost 0 bases, with 14 bases between them. The CDR3 DNA sequence: TGTGCCAGCAGCCCCAGCCGACAGCTCTCCTACGAGCAGTACTTC. It translates to CASSPSRQLSYEQYF.

This chain joins TRBV5-1 and TRBJ2-3; tentatively, D is TRBD1 (6 bases). CDR3 length: 15 residues. Trimming removed 2 bases from V and 7 bases from J, with 17 bases in between. CDR1 is SGHRS, CDR2 YFSETQ, per germline. Written as DNA, the CDR3 is TGCGCCAGCAGCTTATTAGGGGGAGAGGGGTATACGCAGTATTTT. Protein product: CASSLLGGEGYTQYF.

In its sample, this clone was seen once. The chain employs TRBV6-5 and TRBJ2-1; D is ambiguous. Trimming took 4 bases from V and 9 from J, leaving 13 bases between them. This CDR3 has 13 residues. The germline gives CDR1 MNHEY, CDR2 SVGAGI. The CDR3: CASSLRVGGEQFF. The CDR3, as DNA: TGTGCCAGCAGTTTAAGAGTCGGCGGTGAGCAGTTCTTC.

The genes are TRBV5-4 and TRBJ1-6; D is perhaps TRBD1 (6 bases). The germline CDR1 and CDR2 sequences are SGHNT and YYREEE (reference sequence). This CDR3 is 18 amino acids long. Trimming took off 4 bases at V and 0 bases at J, with 17 bases between the two ends. CDR3 amino acids: CASSPLGQGSSYNSPLHF. The DNA of the CDR3 is TGTGCCAGCAGCCCCCTGGGGCAGGGGAGCTCCTATAATTCACCCCTCCACTTT.

This chain connects TRBV10-2 to TRBJ1-5; 7 bases align to TRBD1. Germline V CDR1 and CDR2: WSHSY, SAAADI. The trim removed 6 bases at V and 9 bases at J, leaving 17 bases unmatched. CDR3 length: 16 residues. This CDR3 is CASSASPPGGWWPQHF. The CDR3, as DNA: TGCGCCAGCAGCGCGTCCCCTCCAGGGGGTTGGTGGCCCCAGCATTTT.

This clone was seen a handful of times. The chain couples TRBV3-1 (or the pseudogene TRBV3-2) to TRBJ1-2; TRBD1 matches 9 bases. CDR3 size: 14 residues. Trimming at V came to 5 bases and at J to 8 bases, leaving 9 bases not matched to a gene. CDR1 is LGHDT and CDR2 is YNNKEL in the germline V gene (reference sequence). CDR3 sequence reads: CASSSRDRAGGYTF. The CDR3 DNA reads TGTGCCAGCAGCTCCCGGGACAGGGCCGGGGGCTACACCTTC.

The rearrangement uses TRBV28 and TRBJ2-1; D is unresolved. CDR3 length: 14 amino acids. V was pared by 7 bases and J by 4 bases, with 14 bases between. Germline-derived CDR1 and CDR2 are MDHEN and SYDVKM. CDR3: CASKNLGLYNEQFF. The CDR3 DNA follows: TGTGCCAGCAAGAACCTGGGCCTTTACAATGAGCAGTTCTTC. Together with reference TRBV28 and TRBJ2-1, the CDR3 gives the full variable domain: DVKVTQSSRYLVKRTGEKVFLECVQDMDHENMFWYRQDPGLGLRLIYFSYDVKMKEKGDIPEGYSVSREKKERFSLILESASTNQTSMYLCASKNLGLYNEQFFGPGTRLTVL.

The chain combines TRBV18 with TRBJ1-3; D is undetermined. Per the germline V gene, CDR1 is KGHSH and CDR2 is LQKENI. The V and J ends lost 6 bases and 0 bases respectively, with 18 bases between them. The CDR3 totals 17 residues. CDR3 residues: CASSPTGYGISGNTIYF. The CDR3 DNA sequence: TGTGCCAGCTCCCCCACCGGGTACGGGATCTCTGGAAACACCATATATTTT.

This sequence joins TRBV5-1 and TRBJ2-1, with a possible D match to TRBD1 (6 bases). V shed 4 bases and J shed 7 bases, with 21 bases lying between them. The CDR3 runs 16 residues. Looked up from germline, CDR1 is SGHRS and CDR2 is YFSETQ. The CDR3 DNA reads TGCGCCAGCAGCCCCGTAATAGGGGGAAGGGGGAATGAGCAGTTCTTC. It is translated as CASSPVIGGRGNEQFF.

This clone showed up just once. The chain carries TRBV10-3 and TRBJ2-1; D unclear. The germline V and J ends were trimmed by 10 bases and 8 bases, with 18 bases remaining between them. This CDR3 region has 13 residues. Germline V gene data show CDR1 as ENHRY and CDR2 as SYGVKD. CDR3 nucleotides: TGTGCCAGCGTTTCCGGCGGTTTCGATGAGCAGTTCTTC. Amino acids: CASVSGGFDEQFF.

The V gene is TRBV28, the J gene TRBJ2-7, with no clear D. V was clipped by 6 bases and J by 6 bases, with 12 bases between them. The germline V gene has CDR1 MDHEN and CDR2 SYDVKM. The CDR3 has 12 amino acids. CDR3: CASSVSRGEQYF. In DNA, the CDR3 is TGTGCCAGCAGCGTTTCCCGAGGCGAGCAGTACTTC. The full variable domain, its missing parts supplied by reference TRBV28 and TRBJ2-7, is DVKVTQSSRYLVKRTGEKVFLECVQDMDHENMFWYRQDPGLGLRLIYFSYDVKMKEKGDIPEGYSVSREKKERFSLILESASTNQTSMYLCASSVSRGEQYFGPGTRLTVT.

The CDR3 is CASSPGQGTGQPQHF. The CDR3, as DNA: TGCGCCAGCAGTCCGGGACAGGGGACCGGTCAGCCCCAGCATTTT. V usage is TRBV5-1 and J usage is TRBJ1-5, with 10 bases aligning to TRBD1. V lost 5 bases and J lost 6; bases outside the gene matches: 8. CDR1 SGHRS and CDR2 YFSETQ come from the germline V gene. This CDR3 spans 15 amino acids.

This rearrangement joins TRBV24-1 to TRBJ1-2; D perhaps matches TRBD1 (6 bases). This CDR3 contains 16 residues. CDR1 is KGHDR, CDR2 SFDVKD, per germline. Trimming took 2 bases from V and 2 from J, leaving 14 bases between them. CDR3 in DNA: TGTGCCACCAGTGATTCCGGACAGCAAAGGAACTATGGCTACACCTTC. Its protein is CATSDSGQQRNYGYTF.

This clone has just one count. The chain combines TRBV5-4 with TRBJ2-5; 7 nucleotides match TRBD2. This CDR3 contains 15 residues. V lost 1 base to trimming and J lost 0 bases; unmatched junction nucleotides: 3. Germline CDR1 reads SGHNT; CDR2 reads YYREEE (reference sequence). CDR3 protein: CASSLKRGDQETQYF. The DNA of the CDR3 is TGTGCCAGCAGCTTGAAGCGGGGAGACCAAGAGACCCAGTACTTC.

The rearrangement joins TRBV5-4 to TRBJ2-3, with 8 bases that match TRBD2. Trimming at V came to 3 bases and at J to 3 bases, leaving 9 bases not matched to a gene. From germline, CDR1 is SGHNT and CDR2 YYREEE (reference sequence). The CDR3 runs to 16 residues. The CDR3 DNA follows: TGTGCCAGCAGCTCACCCCGCGGGGGGCTTACAGATACGCAGTATTTT. This translates into CASSSPRGGLTDTQYF.

This clone came up a few times. This chain joins TRBV7-6 and TRBJ1-1; 10 nucleotides agree with TRBD1. V lost 5 bases and J lost 6; bases outside the gene matches: 12. The CDR3 totals 16 residues. Germline assignment: CDR1 SGHVS and CDR2 FNYEAQ. CDR3 sequence (DNA): TGTGCCAGCAGCAGCCGGGACAGGGGTTCGGTCGCTGAAGCTTTCTTT. It translates to CASSSRDRGSVAEAFF.

V gene TRBV21-1 combines with J gene TRBJ1-3; the table's D call of TRBD1 was not tested on the DNA. TRBV21-1 is flagged as a pseudogene. The CDR3 has 16 residues. The CDR3, as DNA: TGTGCCAGCAGCCCGAGGGGGAGCAGGGTGCCCCACACCATATATTTT. Its translation: CASSPRGSRVPHTIYF.

The V and J genes are TRBV14 and TRBJ2-2; maybe TRBD2 (6 bases). Per the germline V gene, CDR1 is SGHDN and CDR2 is FVKESK. Trimming pared 2 bases from V and 6 bases from J, leaving 7 bases between. The CDR3 covers 13 residues. The DNA for the CDR3 is TGTGCCAGCAGCCAATCGGGGGCCGGGGAGCTGTTTTTT. It is translated as CASSQSGAGELFF.

This chain connects TRBV28 to TRBJ1-5; D might be TRBD1 (5 bases). Germline CDR1 reads MDHEN; CDR2 reads SYDVKM. Trimming removed 6 bases at V and 7 bases at J, with 19 bases between. This CDR3 region has 15 residues. The DNA for the CDR3 is TGTGCCAGCAGAAAAATGGGGGGAAAGGGGCAGCCCCAGCATTTT. This encodes CASRKMGGKGQPQHF.

The chain employs TRBV30 and TRBJ2-2; 8 bases are shared with TRBD1. V lost 7 bases to trimming and J lost 4 bases; unmatched junction nucleotides: 14. The length of the CDR3 is 16 residues. CDR1 and CDR2 from the germline V gene are GTSNPN and SVGIG (reference sequence). CDR3 nucleotide sequence: TGTGCCTTTTATCCTATCGGACAGGGAGGCACCGGGGAGCTGTTTTTT. Its protein product is CAFYPIGQGGTGELFF.